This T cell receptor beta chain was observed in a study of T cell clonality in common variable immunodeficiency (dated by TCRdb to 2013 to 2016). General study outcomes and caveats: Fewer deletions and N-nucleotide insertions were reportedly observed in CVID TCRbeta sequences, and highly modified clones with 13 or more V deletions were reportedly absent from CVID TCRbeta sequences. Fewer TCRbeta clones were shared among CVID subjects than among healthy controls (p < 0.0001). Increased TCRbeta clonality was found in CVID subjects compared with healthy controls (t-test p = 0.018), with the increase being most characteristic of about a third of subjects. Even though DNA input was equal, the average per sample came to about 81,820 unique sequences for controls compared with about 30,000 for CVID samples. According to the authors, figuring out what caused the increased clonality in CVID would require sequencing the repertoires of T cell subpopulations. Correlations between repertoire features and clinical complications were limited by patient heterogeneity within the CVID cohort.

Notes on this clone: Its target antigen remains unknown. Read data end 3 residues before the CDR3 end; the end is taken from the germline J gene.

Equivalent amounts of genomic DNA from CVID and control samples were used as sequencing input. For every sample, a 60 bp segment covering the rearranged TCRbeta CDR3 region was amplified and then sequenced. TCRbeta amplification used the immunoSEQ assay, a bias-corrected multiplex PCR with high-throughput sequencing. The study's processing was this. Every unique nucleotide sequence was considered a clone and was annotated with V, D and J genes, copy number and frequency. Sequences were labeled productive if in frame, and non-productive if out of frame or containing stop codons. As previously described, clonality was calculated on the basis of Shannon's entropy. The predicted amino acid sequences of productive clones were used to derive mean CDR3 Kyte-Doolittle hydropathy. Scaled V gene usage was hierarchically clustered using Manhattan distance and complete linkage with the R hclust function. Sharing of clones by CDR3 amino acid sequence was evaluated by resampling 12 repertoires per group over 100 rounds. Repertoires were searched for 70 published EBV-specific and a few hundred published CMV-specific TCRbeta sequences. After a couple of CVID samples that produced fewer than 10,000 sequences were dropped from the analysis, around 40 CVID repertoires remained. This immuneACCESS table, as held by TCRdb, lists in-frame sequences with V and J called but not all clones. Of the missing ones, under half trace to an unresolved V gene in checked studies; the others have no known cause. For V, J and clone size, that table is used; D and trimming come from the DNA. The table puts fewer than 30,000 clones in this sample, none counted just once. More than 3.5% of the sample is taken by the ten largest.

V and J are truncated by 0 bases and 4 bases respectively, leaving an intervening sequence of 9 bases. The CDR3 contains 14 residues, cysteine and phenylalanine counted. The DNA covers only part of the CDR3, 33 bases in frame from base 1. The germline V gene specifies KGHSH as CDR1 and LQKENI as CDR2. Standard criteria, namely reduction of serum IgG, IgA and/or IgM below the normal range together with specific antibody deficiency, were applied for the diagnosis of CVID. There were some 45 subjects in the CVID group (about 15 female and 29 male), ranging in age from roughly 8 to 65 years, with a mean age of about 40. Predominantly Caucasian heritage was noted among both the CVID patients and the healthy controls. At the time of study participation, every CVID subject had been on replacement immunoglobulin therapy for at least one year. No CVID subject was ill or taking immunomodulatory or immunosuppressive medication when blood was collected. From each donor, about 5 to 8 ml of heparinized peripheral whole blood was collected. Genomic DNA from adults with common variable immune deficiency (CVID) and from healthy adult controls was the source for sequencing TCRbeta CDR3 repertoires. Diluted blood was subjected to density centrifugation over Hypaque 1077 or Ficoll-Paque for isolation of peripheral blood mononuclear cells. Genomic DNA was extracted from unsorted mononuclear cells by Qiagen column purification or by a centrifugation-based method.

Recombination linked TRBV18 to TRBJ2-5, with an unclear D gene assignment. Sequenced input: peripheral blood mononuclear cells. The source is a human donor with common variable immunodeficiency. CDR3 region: CASSPPSVRETQYF. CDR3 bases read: TGTGCCAGCTCACCACCGAGCGTCCGAGAGACC.